Listed below are T cell receptor beta chains from one sample, sequenced in a study of T cells after yellow fever vaccination. TCRdb reanalysed the 5' RACE reads using MiXCR and keeps one entry per CDR3 protein. The table has about 300,000 distinct CDR3 sequences, around 9.3% seen once. The sample here was CD4+ T cells sorted from PBMCs, taken 5 days after the yellow fever booster vaccination. These receptors were taken from a man between 18 and 29 years old who received the YFV17D yellow fever vaccine. CDR3s include the opening cysteine and the closing phenylalanine or tryptophan. Fields, in order: J gene, D gene, V gene, clone size, CDR3 protein, CDR3 DNA. A D gene is named only where the DNA matches it firmly. Part of the rows lack a size; the others show once, few, many or a class for expanded clones.

J gene: TRBJ1-4; D gene: TRBD1; V gene: TRBV6-6; clone size: few; CDR3 protein: CASRPQTGKNEKLFF; CDR3 DNA: TGTGCCAGCAGGCCCCAGACAGGGAAAAATGAAAAACTGTTTTTT
J gene: TRBJ2-5; D gene: .; V gene: TRBV9; clone size: .; CDR3 protein: CASSVDGFQETQYF; CDR3 DNA: TGTGCCAGCAGCGTAGACGGATTCCAAGAGACCCAGTACTTC
J gene: TRBJ1-4; D gene: .; V gene: TRBV2; clone size: few; CDR3 protein: CASLRGTRHEKLFF; CDR3 DNA: TGTGCCAGTCTAAGAGGGACAAGGCATGAAAAACTGTTTTTT
J gene: TRBJ2-1; D gene: TRBD1; V gene: TRBV5-1; clone size: .; CDR3 protein: CASSLAPTGFPSEQFF; CDR3 DNA: TGCGCCAGCAGCTTGGCCCCGACAGGGTTCCCGAGTGAGCAGTTCTTC
J gene: TRBJ1-1; D gene: TRBD1; V gene: TRBV6-2/TRBV6-3; clone size: .; CDR3 protein: CASSSYRDRGNTEAFF; CDR3 DNA: TGTGCCAGCAGTTCTTACCGGGACAGGGGGAACACTGAAGCTTTCTTT
J gene: TRBJ2-3; D gene: .; V gene: TRBV6-6; clone size: .; CDR3 protein: CASVREQGKGGTQYF; CDR3 DNA: TGTGCCAGCGTACGGGAACAGGGAAAGGGGGGTACGCAGTATTTT
J gene: TRBJ2-2; D gene: .; V gene: TRBV5-6; clone size: few; CDR3 protein: CASSVDSQSGELFF; CDR3 DNA: TGTGCCAGCAGCGTGGACAGTCAGTCCGGGGAGCTGTTTTTT
J gene: TRBJ2-3; D gene: TRBD2; V gene: TRBV6-5; clone size: .; CDR3 protein: CASSRFGGSTDTQYF; CDR3 DNA: TGTGCCAGCAGCCGCTTCGGGGGGAGCACAGATACGCAGTATTTT
J gene: TRBJ1-5; D gene: .; V gene: TRBV7-2; clone size: many; CDR3 protein: CASSLNPGIPSGQPQHF; CDR3 DNA: TGTGCCAGCAGCTTAAATCCTGGCATTCCCTCGGGTCAGCCCCAGCATTTT
J gene: TRBJ1-2; D gene: TRBD1; V gene: TRBV7-2; clone size: .; CDR3 protein: CASSSGQELNYGYTF; CDR3 DNA: TGTGCCAGCAGCTCGGGACAGGAACTTAACTATGGCTACACCTTC